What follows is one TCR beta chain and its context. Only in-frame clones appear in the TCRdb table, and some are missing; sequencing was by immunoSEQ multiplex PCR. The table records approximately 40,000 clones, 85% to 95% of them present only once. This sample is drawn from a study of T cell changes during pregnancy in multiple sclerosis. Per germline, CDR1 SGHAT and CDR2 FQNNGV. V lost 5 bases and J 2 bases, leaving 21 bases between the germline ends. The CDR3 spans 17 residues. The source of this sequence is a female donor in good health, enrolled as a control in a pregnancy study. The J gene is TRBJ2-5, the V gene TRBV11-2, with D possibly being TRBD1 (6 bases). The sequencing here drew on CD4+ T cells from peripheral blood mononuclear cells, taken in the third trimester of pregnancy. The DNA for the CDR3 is TGTGCCAGCAGCAACGGGCCCTTACAGGGTCGGCAAGAGACCCAGTACTTC. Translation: CASSNGPLQGRQETQYF.